A selection of T cell receptor beta chains follows, all from one sample in a study of blood T cells in healthy people across ages. TCRdb re-analysed the 5' RACE reads in MiXCR, keeping a single row per CDR3 protein. The table lists roughly 700,000 distinct CDR3 sequences, more than 20% of them singletons. The same specimen was also included in a second study, on T cells of mothers and their children.

Sequencing was done on a sample of blood. Receptors originate from a boy aged 5 to 17 in good health. Each CDR3 is given with its conserved first and last residue. The D gene is left open where the match is weak. The size entry is marked missing in some rows and otherwise reads once, few, many or a size class.

TRBD2,TRBV20-1,15,few,TRBJ2-3,TGCAGTGCTAGTCAAAGCGGGGGGGACCCAGATACGCAGTATTTT,CSASQSGGDPDTQYF
TRBD1,TRBV19,19,NA,TRBJ2-1,TGTGCCAGTAGTATTCCTCCCGCCTTAGACAGGGGAGCCTACAATGAGCAGTTCTTC,CASSIPPALDRGAYNEQFF
NA,TRBV9,14,many,TRBJ2-7,TGTGCCAGCAGCGTGGGGGGCAGCTCCTACGAGCAGTACTTC,CASSVGGSSYEQYF
NA,TRBV5-4,16,NA,TRBJ2-5,TGTGCCAGCAGCTCCTTTCAGGGGAGTCTCCAAGAGACCCAGTACTTC,CASSSFQGSLQETQYF
NA,TRBV27,16,NA,TRBJ2-1,TGTGCCAGCGCCTTACTCTTTCCGACTAGACACAATGAGCAGTTCTTC,CASALLFPTRHNEQFF
NA,TRBV12-3/TRBV12-4,15,NA,TRBJ2-3,TGTGCCAGCCGAATCGTGGGGGTTTCCACAGATACGCAGTATTTT,CASRIVGVSTDTQYF
NA,TRBV20-1,13,NA,TRBJ2-2,TGCAGTGCTAGGGCCGGGAACACCGGGGAGCTGTTTTTT,CSARAGNTGELFF
TRBD1,TRBV20-1,15,NA,TRBJ2-6,TGCAGTGCTAGAGCCGACAGGGTTGGGGCCAACGTCCTGACTTTC,CSARADRVGANVLTF
TRBD1,TRBV7-9,14,NA,TRBJ2-5,TGTGCCAGCAGCTTCGGACAGGGGAAAGAGACCCGGTACTTC,CASSFGQGKETRYF
TRBD2,TRBV5-1,18,NA,TRBJ2-2,TGCGCCAGCAGCTTACCCGGACTAGCGGGAGGTCAACCCGGGGAGCTGTTTTTT,CASSLPGLAGGQPGELFF
TRBD2,TRBV6-6,16,few,TRBJ2-5,TGTGCCAGCAGTTACGCTAGCGGAGCTACTCAAGAGACCCAGTACTTC,CASSYASGATQETQYF
TRBD2,TRBV4-3,16,NA,TRBJ2-5,TGCGCCAGCAGCCAATGGACTAGCGGGGGACAGGAGACCCAGTACTTC,CASSQWTSGGQETQYF
NA,TRBV3-1,14,NA,TRBJ2-7,TGTGCCACCTCTCCGATGGGTCAAACCTACGAGCAGTACTTC,CATSPMGQTYEQYF
TRBD1,TRBV6-2/TRBV6-3,14,NA,TRBJ2-2,TGTGCCAGCAGGTTGACAGGGGGCATCGGGGAGCTGTTTTTT,CASRLTGGIGELFF
NA,TRBV20-1,15,NA,TRBJ2-5,TGCAGTGCTAGAGATCCCCTAGACAGTCAAGAGACCCAGTACTTC,CSARDPLDSQETQYF
NA,TRBV28,13,NA,TRBJ2-7,TGTGCCAGCAGTTTTGCCCAGAGATACGAGCAGTACTTC,CASSFAQRYEQYF
NA,TRBV11-2,14,NA,TRBJ2-7,TGTGCCAGCAGCCAGCCCGGGCGGCCTTACGAGCAGTACTTC,CASSQPGRPYEQYF
NA,TRBV5-1,16,few,TRBJ2-5,TGCGCCAGCAGCTGGGGACTGGTGGGACACCAAGAGACCCAGTACTTC,CASSWGLVGHQETQYF
NA,TRBV4-3,16,NA,TRBJ1-1,TGCGCCAGCAGCCAAGATGAAGGGAGCATGAACACTGAAGCTTTCTTT,CASSQDEGSMNTEAFF
TRBD1,TRBV6-5,15,NA,TRBJ2-2,TGTGCCAGCAGGGCAGGGGGTGGTGACACCGGGGAGCTGTTTTTT,CASRAGGGDTGELFF
TRBD2,TRBV6-2/TRBV6-3,15,few,TRBJ2-2,TGTGCCAGCAGTTGGGACTATACGAACACCGGGGAGCTGTTTTTT,CASSWDYTNTGELFF
TRBD1,TRBV27,13,NA,TRBJ2-7,TGTGCCAGCAGTTTTCGACAGGGCTACGAGCAGTACTTC,CASSFRQGYEQYF
NA,TRBV7-2,14,few,TRBJ1-2,TGTGCCAGCAGCCCTATTAGGGGGAACTATGGCTACACCTTC,CASSPIRGNYGYTF
NA,TRBV6-1,13,NA,TRBJ2-4,TGTGCCAGCAGGGGGGAGTTCAACAACATTCAGTACTTC,CASRGEFNNIQYF
NA,TRBV3-1,15,few,TRBJ2-7,TGTGCCAGCAGCCAAGTTCCGGACAGACCCTACGAGCAGTACTTC,CASSQVPDRPYEQYF
TRBD1,TRBV7-2,14,NA,TRBJ2-1,TGTGCCAGCAGCTTTAAGGACAGGGACCATGAGCAGTTCTTC,CASSFKDRDHEQFF
NA,TRBV9,14,few,TRBJ1-1,TGTGCCAGCAGCGTAGGCAGGGTGAACACTGAAGCTTTCTTT,CASSVGRVNTEAFF
NA,TRBV12-3/TRBV12-4,13,once,TRBJ2-1,TGTGCCAGCAGCCGGAAGGCCCTTAATGAGCAGTTCTTC,CASSRKALNEQFF
TRBD1,TRBV20-1,16,NA,TRBJ2-7,TGCAGTGCTAGAGACCCGCGGACAGGGGATGGGTCCGAGCAGTACTTC,CSARDPRTGDGSEQYF
TRBD2,TRBV5-1,17,NA,TRBJ2-1,TGCGCCAGCAGCTCAGTGCCCGGGACTAGCGGCTACAATGAGCAGTTCTTC,CASSSVPGTSGYNEQFF
TRBD1,TRBV6-5,15,NA,TRBJ1-1,TGTGCCAGCAGTGACCAGGGGGCGAAGAACACTGAAGCTTTCTTT,CASSDQGAKNTEAFF
NA,TRBV7-9,16,NA,TRBJ1-4,TGTGCCAGCAGCCCAAACAGGATCGCAACTAATGAAAAACTGTTTTTT,CASSPNRIATNEKLFF